This T cell receptor (beta chain) was identified during a study of blood T cell repertoires in COVID-19. The sample holds one count of this clone. Per the original methods: Reference gene primers were amplified, and this amplification served to estimate nucleated cell counts. Method: immunoSEQ multiplex PCR; TCRdb's copy keeps in-frame clones and lacks some. V, J and clone size are taken as reported in that table, and D and trimming were inferred from the DNA itself. Of about 300,000 clones in the sample, about nine tenths were seen once. While infection was still active, Seattle patients were enrolled and then followed longitudinally. The receptor comes from a woman between 50 and 59 years old with COVID-19, enrolled during active disease. Sequencing was performed on peripheral blood.

The CDR3 coding sequence is TGTGCCAGCAGTGGACAGGGCGGAAATTCACCCCTCCACTTT. Protein product: CASSGQGGNSPLHF. This chain joins TRBV6-1 and TRBJ1-6; 7 bases map to TRBD1. The CDR3 covers 14 residues. The J segment lost 7 bases and the V segment lost 4 bases, leaving 4 bases of the junction unmatched. From germline, CDR1 is MNHNS and CDR2 SASEGT.